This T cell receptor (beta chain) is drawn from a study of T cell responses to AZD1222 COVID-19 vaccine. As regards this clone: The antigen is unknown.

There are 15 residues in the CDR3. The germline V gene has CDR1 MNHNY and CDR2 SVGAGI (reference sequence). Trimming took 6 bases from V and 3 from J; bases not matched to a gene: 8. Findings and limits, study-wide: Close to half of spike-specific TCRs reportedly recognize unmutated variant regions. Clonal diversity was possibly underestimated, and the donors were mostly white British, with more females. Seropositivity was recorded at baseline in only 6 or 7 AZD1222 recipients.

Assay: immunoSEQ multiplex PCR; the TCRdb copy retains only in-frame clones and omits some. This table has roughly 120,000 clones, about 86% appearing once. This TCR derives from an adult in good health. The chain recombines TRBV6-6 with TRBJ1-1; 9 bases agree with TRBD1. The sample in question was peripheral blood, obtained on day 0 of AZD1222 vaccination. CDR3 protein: CASRDTDRGDTEAFF. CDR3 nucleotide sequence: TGTGCCAGCAGGGATACGGACAGGGGTGACACTGAAGCTTTCTTT.